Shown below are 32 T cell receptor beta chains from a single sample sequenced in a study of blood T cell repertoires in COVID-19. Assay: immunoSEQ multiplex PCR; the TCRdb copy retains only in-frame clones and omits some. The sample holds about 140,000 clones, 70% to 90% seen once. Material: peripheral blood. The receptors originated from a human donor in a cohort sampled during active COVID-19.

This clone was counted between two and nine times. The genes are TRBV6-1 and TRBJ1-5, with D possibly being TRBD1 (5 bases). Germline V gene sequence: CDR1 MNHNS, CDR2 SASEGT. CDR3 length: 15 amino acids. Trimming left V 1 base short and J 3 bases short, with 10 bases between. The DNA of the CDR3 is TGTGCCAGCAGTGAAGTCAGGGTAACCAATCAGCCCCAGCATTTT. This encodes CASSEVRVTNQPQHF.

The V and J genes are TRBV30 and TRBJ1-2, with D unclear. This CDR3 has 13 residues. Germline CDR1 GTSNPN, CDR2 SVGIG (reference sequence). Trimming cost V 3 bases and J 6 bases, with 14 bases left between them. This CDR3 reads CAWSQSGLHGYTF. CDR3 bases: TGTGCCTGGAGCCAGAGCGGGTTACATGGCTACACCTTC.

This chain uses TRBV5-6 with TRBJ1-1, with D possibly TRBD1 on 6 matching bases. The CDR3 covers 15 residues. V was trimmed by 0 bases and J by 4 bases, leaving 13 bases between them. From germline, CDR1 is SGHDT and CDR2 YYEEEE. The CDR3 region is CASSLVPGQSTEAFF. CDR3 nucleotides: TGTGCCAGCAGCTTGGTGCCCGGACAGAGCACTGAAGCTTTCTTT.

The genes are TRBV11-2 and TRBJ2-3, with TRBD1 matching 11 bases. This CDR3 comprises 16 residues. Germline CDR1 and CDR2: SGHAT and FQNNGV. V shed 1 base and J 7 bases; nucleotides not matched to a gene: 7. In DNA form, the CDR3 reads TGTGCCAGCAGCTTAGGGGCGGGACAGGGGGGGTATACGCAGTATTTT. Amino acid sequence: CASSLGAGQGGYTQYF. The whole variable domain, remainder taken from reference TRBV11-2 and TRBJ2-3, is EAGVAQSPRYKIIEKRQSVAFWCNPISGHATLYWYQQILGQGPKLLIQFQNNGVVDDSQLPKDRFSAERLKGVDSTLKIQPAKLEDSAVYLCASSLGAGQGGYTQYFGPGTRLTVL.

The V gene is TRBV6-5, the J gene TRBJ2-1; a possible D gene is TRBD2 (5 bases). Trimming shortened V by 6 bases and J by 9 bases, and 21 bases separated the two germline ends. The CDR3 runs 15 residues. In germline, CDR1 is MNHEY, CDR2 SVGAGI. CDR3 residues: CASRPTRAPLGEQFF. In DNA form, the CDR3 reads TGTGCCAGCAGACCTACTAGGGCCCCCCTGGGTGAGCAGTTCTTC.

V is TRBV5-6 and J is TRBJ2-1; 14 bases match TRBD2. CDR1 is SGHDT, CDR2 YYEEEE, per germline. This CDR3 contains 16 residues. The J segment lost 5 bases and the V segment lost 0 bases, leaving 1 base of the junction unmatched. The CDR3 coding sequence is TGTGCCAGCAGCTTGGGACTAGCGGGAGGGCACAATGAGCAGTTCTTC. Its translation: CASSLGLAGGHNEQFF.

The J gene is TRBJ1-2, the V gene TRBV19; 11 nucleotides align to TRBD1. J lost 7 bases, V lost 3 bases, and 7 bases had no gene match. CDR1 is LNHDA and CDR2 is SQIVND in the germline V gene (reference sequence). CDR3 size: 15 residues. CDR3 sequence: CASSIHGQGAGGYTF. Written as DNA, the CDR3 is TGTGCCAGTAGTATTCATGGACAGGGGGCCGGTGGCTACACCTTC.

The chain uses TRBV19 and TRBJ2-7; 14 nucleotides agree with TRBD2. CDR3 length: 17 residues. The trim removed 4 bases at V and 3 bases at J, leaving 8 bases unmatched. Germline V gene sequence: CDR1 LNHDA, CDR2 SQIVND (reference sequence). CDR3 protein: CASSTGLAGDESYEQYF. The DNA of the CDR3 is TGTGCCAGTAGTACGGGACTAGCGGGAGACGAAAGCTACGAGCAGTACTTC.

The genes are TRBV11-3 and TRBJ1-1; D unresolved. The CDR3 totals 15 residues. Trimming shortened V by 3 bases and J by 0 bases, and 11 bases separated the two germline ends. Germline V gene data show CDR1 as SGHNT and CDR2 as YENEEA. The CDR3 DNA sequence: TGTGCCAGCAGCTTGGGAGGCGGGCTGAACACTGAAGCTTTCTTT. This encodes CASSLGGGLNTEAFF.

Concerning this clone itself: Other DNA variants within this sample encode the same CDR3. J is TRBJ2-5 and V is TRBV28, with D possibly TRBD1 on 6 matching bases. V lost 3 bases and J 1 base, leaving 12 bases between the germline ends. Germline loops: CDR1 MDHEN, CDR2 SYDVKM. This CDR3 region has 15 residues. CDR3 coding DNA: TGTGCCAGCAGTTTTACTCAAGGGGGCCAAGAGACCCAGTACTTC. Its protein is CASSFTQGGQETQYF.

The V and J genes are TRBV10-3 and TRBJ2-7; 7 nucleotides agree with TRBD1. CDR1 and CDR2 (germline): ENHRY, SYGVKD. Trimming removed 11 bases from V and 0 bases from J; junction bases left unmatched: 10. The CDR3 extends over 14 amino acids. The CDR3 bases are TGTGCCTCGGAAGACAGGGCTAGCTCCTACGAGCAGTACTTC. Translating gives CASEDRASSYEQYF.

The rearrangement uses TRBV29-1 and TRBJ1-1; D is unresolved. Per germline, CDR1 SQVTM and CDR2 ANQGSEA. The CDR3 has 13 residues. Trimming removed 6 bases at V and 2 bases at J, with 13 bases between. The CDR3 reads CSVGNSFNTEAFF. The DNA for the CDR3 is TGCAGCGTGGGCAACAGCTTTAACACTGAAGCTTTCTTT.

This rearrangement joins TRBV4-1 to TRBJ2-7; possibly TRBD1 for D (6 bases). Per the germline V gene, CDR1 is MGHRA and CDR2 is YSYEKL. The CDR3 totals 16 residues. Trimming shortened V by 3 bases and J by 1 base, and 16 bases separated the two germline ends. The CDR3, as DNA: TGCGCCAGCAGCCAGGAGCCACTCGACAGGTCCTACGAGCAGTACTTC. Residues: CASSQEPLDRSYEQYF.

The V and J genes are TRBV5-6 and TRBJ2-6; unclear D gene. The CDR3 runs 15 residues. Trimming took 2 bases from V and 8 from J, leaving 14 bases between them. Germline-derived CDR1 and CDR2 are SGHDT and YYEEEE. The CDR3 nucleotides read TGTGCCAGCAGCTTTGGGCCCAGAGAGACCAACGTCCTGACTTTC. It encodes CASSFGPRETNVLTF.

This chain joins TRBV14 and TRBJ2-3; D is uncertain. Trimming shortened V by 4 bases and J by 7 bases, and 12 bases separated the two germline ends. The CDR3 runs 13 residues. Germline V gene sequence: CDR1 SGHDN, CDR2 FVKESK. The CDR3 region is CASSRVGPNTQYF. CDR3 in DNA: TGTGCCAGCAGCCGTGTTGGGCCTAATACGCAGTATTTT.

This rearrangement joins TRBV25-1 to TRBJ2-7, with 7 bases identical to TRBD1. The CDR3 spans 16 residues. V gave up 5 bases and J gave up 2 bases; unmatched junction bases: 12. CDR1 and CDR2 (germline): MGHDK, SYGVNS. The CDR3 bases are TGTGCCAGCAGTCGCGGCTGGGGACAGTTTACCTACGAGCAGTACTTC. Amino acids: CASSRGWGQFTYEQYF.

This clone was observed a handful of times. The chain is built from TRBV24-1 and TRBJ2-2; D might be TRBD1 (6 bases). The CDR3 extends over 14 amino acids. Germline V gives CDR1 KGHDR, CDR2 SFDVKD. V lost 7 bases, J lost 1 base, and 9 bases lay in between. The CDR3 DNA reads TGTGCCACCAGCCCGGGACAGAACACCGGGGAGCTGTTTTTT. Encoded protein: CATSPGQNTGELFF.

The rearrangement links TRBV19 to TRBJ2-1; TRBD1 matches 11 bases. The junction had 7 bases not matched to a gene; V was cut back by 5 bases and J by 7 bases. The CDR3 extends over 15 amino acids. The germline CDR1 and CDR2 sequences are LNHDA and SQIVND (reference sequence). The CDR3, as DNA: TGTGCCAGTAGTGATGGACAGGGGGCGCGGAATGAGCAGTTCTTC. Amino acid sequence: CASSDGQGARNEQFF.

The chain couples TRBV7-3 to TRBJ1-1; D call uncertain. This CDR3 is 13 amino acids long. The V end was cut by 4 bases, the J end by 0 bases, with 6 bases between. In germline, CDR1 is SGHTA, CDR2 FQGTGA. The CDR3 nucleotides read TGTGCCAGCAGCTCGGGGATGAACACTGAAGCTTTCTTT. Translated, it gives CASSSGMNTEAFF.

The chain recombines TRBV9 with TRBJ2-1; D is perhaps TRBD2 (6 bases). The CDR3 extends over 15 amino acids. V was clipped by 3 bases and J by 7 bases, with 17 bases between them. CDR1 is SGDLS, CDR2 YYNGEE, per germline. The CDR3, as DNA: TGTGCCAGCAGCGGAGGAGCTAGCGAATTAAATGAGCAGTTCTTC. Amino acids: CASSGGASELNEQFF.

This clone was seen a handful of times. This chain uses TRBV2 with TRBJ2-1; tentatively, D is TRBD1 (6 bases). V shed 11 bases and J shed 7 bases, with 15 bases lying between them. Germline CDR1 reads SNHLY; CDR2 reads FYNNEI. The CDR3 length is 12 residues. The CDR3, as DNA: TGTGCCCTACAGGGTTATCGGAATGAGCAGTTCTTC. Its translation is CALQGYRNEQFF.

CDR3: CATSPRRGTGAYEQYF. CDR3 sequence (DNA): TGTGCCACCAGCCCGCGCCGCGGGACAGGGGCCTACGAGCAGTACTTC. The rearrangement joins TRBV15 to TRBJ2-7; 10 bases are shared with TRBD1. Germline V gene sequence: CDR1 LNHNV, CDR2 YYDKDF (reference sequence). J was trimmed by 2 bases and V by 5 bases; bases with no gene match: 9. The CDR3 contains 16 residues.

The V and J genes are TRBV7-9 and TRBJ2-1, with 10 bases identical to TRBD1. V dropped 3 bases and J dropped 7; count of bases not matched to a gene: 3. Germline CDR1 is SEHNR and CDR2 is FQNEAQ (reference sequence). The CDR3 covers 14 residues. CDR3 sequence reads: CASSLGTGDNEQFF. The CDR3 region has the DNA TGTGCCAGCAGCTTGGGGACAGGGGATAATGAGCAGTTCTTC.

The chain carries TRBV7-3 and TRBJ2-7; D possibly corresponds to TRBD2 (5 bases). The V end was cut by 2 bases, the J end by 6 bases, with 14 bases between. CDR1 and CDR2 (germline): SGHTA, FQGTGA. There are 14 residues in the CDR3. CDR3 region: CASSLLGGRSEQYF. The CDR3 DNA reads TGTGCCAGCAGCTTATTAGGAGGCCGATCCGAGCAGTACTTC.

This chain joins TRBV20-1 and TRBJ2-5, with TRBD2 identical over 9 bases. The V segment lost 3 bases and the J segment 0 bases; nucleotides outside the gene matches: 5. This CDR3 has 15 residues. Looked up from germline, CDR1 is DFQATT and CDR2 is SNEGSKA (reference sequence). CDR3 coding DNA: TGCAGTGCTAGTCGGATAGCGGGGGACCAAGAGACCCAGTACTTC. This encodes CSASRIAGDQETQYF.

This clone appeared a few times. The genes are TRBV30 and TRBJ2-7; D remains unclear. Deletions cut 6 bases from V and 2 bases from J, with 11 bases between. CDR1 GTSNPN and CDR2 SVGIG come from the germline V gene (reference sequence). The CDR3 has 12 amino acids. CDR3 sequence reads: CACQKRAYEQYF. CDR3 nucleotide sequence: TGTGCCTGTCAGAAGCGAGCCTACGAGCAGTACTTC.

CDR3 residues: CASSLSGGRETQYF. The DNA for the CDR3 is TGTGCCAGCAGCTTAAGCGGGGGGCGGGAGACCCAGTACTTC. The chain recombines TRBV7-3 with TRBJ2-5; 8 bases map to TRBD2. This CDR3 region has 14 residues. In germline, CDR1 is SGHTA, CDR2 FQGTGA. The V and J ends lost 1 base and 5 bases, in that order; junction bases with no gene match: 3.

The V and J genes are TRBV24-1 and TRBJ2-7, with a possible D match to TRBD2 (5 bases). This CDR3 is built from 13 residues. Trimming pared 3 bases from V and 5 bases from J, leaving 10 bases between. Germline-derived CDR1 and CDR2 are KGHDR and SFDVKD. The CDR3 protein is CATSDRDWDEQYF. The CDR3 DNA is TGTGCCACCAGTGATCGGGATTGGGACGAGCAGTACTTC.

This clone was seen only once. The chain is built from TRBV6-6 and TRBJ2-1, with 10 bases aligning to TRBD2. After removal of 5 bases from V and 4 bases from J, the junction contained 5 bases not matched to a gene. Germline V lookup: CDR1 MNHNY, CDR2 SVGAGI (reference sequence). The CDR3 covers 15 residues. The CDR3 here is CASSQASGRYNEQFF. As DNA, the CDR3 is TGTGCCAGCAGTCAAGCTAGCGGGAGATACAATGAGCAGTTCTTC.

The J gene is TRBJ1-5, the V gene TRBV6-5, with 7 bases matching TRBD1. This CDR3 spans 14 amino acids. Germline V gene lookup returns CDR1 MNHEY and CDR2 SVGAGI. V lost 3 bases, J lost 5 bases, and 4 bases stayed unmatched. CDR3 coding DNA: TGTGCCAGCAGTTATACAGGGGTGGATCAGCCCCAGCATTTT. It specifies CASSYTGVDQPQHF.

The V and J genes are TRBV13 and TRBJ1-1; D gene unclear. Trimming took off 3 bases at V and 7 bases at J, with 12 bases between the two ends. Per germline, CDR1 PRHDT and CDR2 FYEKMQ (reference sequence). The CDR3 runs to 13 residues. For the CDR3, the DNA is TGTGCCAGCAGCTTTGAGGGTATCAGTGAAGCTTTCTTT. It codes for CASSFEGISEAFF.

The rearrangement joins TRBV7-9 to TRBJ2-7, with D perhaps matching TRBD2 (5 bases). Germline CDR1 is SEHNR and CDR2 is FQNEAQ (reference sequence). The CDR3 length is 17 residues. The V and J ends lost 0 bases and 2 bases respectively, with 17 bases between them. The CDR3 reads CASSLAQRGSVAYEQYF. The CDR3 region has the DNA TGTGCCAGCAGCTTAGCCCAACGGGGTAGTGTGGCCTACGAGCAGTACTTC.